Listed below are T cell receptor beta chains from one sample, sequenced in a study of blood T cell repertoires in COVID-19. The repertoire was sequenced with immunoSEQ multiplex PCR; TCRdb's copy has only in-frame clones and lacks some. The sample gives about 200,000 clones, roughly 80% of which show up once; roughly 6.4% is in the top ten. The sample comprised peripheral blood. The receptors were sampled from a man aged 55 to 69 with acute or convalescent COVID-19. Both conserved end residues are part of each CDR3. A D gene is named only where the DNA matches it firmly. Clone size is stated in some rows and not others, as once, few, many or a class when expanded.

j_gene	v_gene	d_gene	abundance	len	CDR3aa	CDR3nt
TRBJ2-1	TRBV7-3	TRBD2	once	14	CASSLAGARDEQFF	TGTGCCAGCAGCTTAGCGGGAGCTCGCGATGAGCAGTTCTTC
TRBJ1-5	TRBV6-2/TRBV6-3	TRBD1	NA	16	CASSPIGTGVNQPQHF	TGTGCCAGCAGTCCCATCGGGACAGGGGTCAATCAGCCCCAGCATTTT
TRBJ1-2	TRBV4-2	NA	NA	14	CASSPLGEHYGYTF	TGTGCCAGCAGCCCGCTAGGAGAGCACTATGGCTACACCTTC
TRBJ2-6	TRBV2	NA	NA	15	CASDTFSAGANVLTF	TGTGCCAGTGACACTTTTTCTGCTGGGGCCAACGTCCTGACTTTC
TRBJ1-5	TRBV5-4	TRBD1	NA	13	CASSLDRGQPQHF	TGTGCCAGCAGCTTGGACAGGGGGCAGCCCCAGCATTTT
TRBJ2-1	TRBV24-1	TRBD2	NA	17	CATAPPSGRAGDNEQFF	TGTGCCACCGCCCCCCCTAGCGGGAGGGCCGGCGACAATGAGCAGTTCTTC
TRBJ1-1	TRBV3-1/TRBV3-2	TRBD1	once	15	CASSKDRGPNTEAFF	TGTGCCAGTTCCAAGGACAGGGGCCCTAACACTGAAGCTTTCTTT
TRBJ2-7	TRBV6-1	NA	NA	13	CASSHQGQYEQYF	TGTGCCAGCAGTCACCAAGGACAGTACGAGCAGTACTTC
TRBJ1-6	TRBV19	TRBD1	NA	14	CASKRQGDNSPLHF	TGTGCCAGTAAACGACAGGGGGATAATTCACCCCTCCACTTT
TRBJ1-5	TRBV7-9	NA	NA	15	CASSPMTGSNQPQHF	TGTGCCAGCAGCCCGATGACAGGTAGCAATCAGCCCCAGCATTTT
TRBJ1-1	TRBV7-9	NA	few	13	CASSFGSGTEAFF	TGTGCCAGCAGCTTTGGGTCGGGCACTGAAGCTTTCTTT
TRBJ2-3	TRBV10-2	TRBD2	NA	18	CASSGTSGIPVGSDTQYF	TGCGCCAGCAGCGGGACTAGCGGAATCCCGGTGGGCTCAGATACGCAGTATTTT
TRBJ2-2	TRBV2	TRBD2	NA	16	CASSGLAGTNTGELFF	TGTGCCAGCAGTGGACTAGCGGGAACGAACACCGGGGAGCTGTTTTTT
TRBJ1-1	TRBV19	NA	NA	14	CATGSLVLNTEAFF	TGTGCCACCGGTAGTCTCGTCCTGAACACTGAAGCTTTCTTT
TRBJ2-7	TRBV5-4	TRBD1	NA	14	CASSFTGDSYEQYF	TGTGCCAGCAGCTTTACAGGGGACTCCTACGAGCAGTACTTC
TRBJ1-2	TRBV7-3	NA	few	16	CASSLRHGGREGGYTF	TGTGCCAGCAGCTTAAGGCACGGGGGAAGGGAAGGTGGCTACACCTTC
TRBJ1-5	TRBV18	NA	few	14	CASSSKGGDQPQHF	TGTGCCAGCTCATCAAAGGGGGGGGATCAGCCCCAGCATTTT
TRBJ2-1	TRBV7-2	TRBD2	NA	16	CASSSGLAGAGNEQFF	TGTGCCAGCAGCTCTGGACTAGCGGGGGCAGGGAATGAGCAGTTCTTC
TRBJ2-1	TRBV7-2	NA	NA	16	CASSFGTGGYYNEQFF	TGTGCCAGCAGCTTCGGGACGGGGGGCTACTACAATGAGCAGTTCTTC
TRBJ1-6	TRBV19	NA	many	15	CASSPGLKRVSPLHF	TGTGCCAGTAGTCCAGGACTTAAACGGGTTTCACCCCTCCACTTT
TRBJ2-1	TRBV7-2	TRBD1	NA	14	CASSLVQGAYEQFF	TGTGCCAGCAGCTTAGTTCAGGGGGCCTATGAGCAGTTCTTC
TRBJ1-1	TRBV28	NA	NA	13	CASSRKGTTEAFF	TGTGCCAGCAGTCGCAAAGGGACAACTGAAGCTTTCTTT
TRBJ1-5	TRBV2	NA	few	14	CASSERGGWQPQHF	TGTGCCAGCAGTGAAAGGGGGGGCTGGCAGCCCCAGCATTTT